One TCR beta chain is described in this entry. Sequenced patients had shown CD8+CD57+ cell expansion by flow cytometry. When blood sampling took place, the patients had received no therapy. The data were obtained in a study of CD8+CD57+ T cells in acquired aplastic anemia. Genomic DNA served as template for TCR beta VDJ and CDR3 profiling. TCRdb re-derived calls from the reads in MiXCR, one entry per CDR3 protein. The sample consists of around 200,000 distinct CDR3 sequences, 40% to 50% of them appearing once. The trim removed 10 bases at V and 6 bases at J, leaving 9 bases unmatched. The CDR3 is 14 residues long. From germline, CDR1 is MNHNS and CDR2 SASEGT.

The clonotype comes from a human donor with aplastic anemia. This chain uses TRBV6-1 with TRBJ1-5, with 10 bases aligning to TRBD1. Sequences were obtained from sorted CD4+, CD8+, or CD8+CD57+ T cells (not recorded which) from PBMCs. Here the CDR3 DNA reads TGTGCCACGGAGACAGGGGGCATGAGTCAGCCCCAGCATTTT. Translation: CATETGGMSQPQHF.